Sequencing of this T cell receptor (beta chain) was carried out in a study of T cell repertoires in cytomegalovirus infection (dated by TCRdb to between 2018 and 2021). About the study as a whole: Donor HLA type was relevant to the analysis, as public TCR beta signatures indicated carriage of CMV infection together with the matching HLA type. Summary of the overall study and its limitations: The ex vivo response was dominated by HLA-C-restricted CMV-specific TCR beta clonotypes, and the single most frequent clonotype in two of eight donors was supplied by these HLA-C-restricted clonotypes. Carriers of CMV infection plus the relevant HLA type were discriminated by the cumulative frequency of public TCR beta family members in the study cohort and in an independent approximately 400-donor cohort.

Remarks on this clonotype: This receptor's antigen is unknown. No per-base quality is available; no much larger clone lies one base away.

Sequenced on an Illumina HiSeq 1500. TCRdb redid the processing of the public reads, applying fastp at Q25 and MiXCR, and retained in-frame beta chains. A single entry per CDR3 protein holds the most common genes and DNA from its merged rows. The sample table holds about 200,000 distinct CDR3 sequences, of which roughly 9% were seen once. In total, the top ten clones hold approximately 4.6% of the sample. CDR1 and CDR2 are read off the germline V gene as SGDLS and YYNGEE. From the cysteine up to the phenylalanine, the CDR3 has a length of 12 residues. The read is trimmed to its CDR3 DNA, 36 bases read in frame from base 1. V is clipped by 0 bases and J by 6 bases, and the sequence between their germline boundaries is 6 bases long.

The receptor's source is a human donor in good health (CMV status not recorded). Some clones in this sample may be carry-over from other donors' samples. Material: PBMCs. Recombination joined TRBV9 with TRBJ1-2; the D gene lacks a confident call. The CDR3 region has the sequence CASSVDEDGYTF. The sequenced DNA: TGTGCCAGCAGCGTAGATGAGGATGGCTACACCTTC.